One and the same sample provided the 23 T cell receptor beta chains below, sequenced in a study of technical replicates of blood from a handful of donors. Assay: immunoSEQ multiplex PCR; the TCRdb copy retains only in-frame clones and omits some. The sample includes roughly 62,000 clones, just under 95% of them seen just once. The specimen was PBMCs. All receptors derive from a human donor in good health. Some clones in this sample may be carry-over from other donors' samples.

The chain is built from TRBV15 and TRBJ2-7; D not resolved. Germline lookup yields CDR1 LNHNV and CDR2 YYDKDF (reference sequence). V lost 4 bases and J lost 6, with 13 bases in between. The CDR3 is made up of 13 amino acids. CDR3 amino acids: CATSTPGNPEQYF. CDR3 coding DNA: TGTGCCACCAGCACCCCAGGTAACCCCGAGCAGTACTTC.

The rearrangement uses TRBV6-6 and TRBJ2-4; TRBD1 matches at 10 bases. The ends lost 4 bases at V and 1 base at J; junction bases unmatched: 4. Germline CDR1 MNHNY, CDR2 SVGAGI (reference sequence). CDR3 length: 16 residues. Written as DNA, the CDR3 is TGTGCCAGCAGTTTCTGGGACAGGGGTGCCAAAAACATTCAGTACTTC. This codes for CASSFWDRGAKNIQYF.

The chain has TRBV19 and TRBJ1-1, with 7 bases identical to TRBD1. This CDR3 contains 15 residues. V was clipped by 5 bases and J by 0 bases; unmatched bases: 6. Looked up from germline, CDR1 is LNHDA and CDR2 is SQIVND (reference sequence). This CDR3 is CASSPWDSLNTEAFF. CDR3 bases: TGTGCCAGTAGTCCATGGGACAGCTTGAACACTGAAGCTTTCTTT. Combining the CDR3 with reference TRBV19 and TRBJ1-1 gives the whole variable domain DGGITQSPKYLFRKEGQNVTLSCEQNLNHDAMYWYRQDPGQGLRLIYYSQIVNDFQKGDIAEGYSVSREKKESFPLTVTSAQKNPTAFYLCASSPWDSLNTEAFFGQGTRLTVV.

The chain uses TRBV7-2 and TRBJ2-5; possible D gene TRBD1, 6 bases. The ends were cut back, 5 bases at V and 4 bases at J, with 11 bases in the middle. CDR1 and CDR2 from the germline V gene are SGHTA and FQGNSA. The CDR3 loop spans 13 amino acids. CDR3 nucleotides: TGTGCCAGCAGCCGGACCAGGGGAGAGACCCAGTACTTC. Translating it yields CASSRTRGETQYF. Supplemented by reference TRBV7-2 and TRBJ2-5, the full variable domain reads GAGVSQSPSNKVTEKGKDVELRCDPISGHTALYWYRQSLGQGLEFLIYFQGNSAPDKSGLPSDRFSAERTGGSVSTLTIQRTQQEDSAVYLCASSRTRGETQYFGPGTRLLVL.

The V call is TRBV5-1, the J call TRBJ1-2, with 9 bases lining up with TRBD1. The J segment lost 4 bases and the V segment lost 5 bases, leaving 12 bases of the junction unmatched. Germline V lookup: CDR1 SGHRS, CDR2 YFSETQ. The CDR3 contains 16 residues. Here the CDR3 reads CASRTAQGASGYGYTF. In DNA, the CDR3 is TGCGCCAGCAGAACGGCACAGGGGGCGTCCGGCTATGGCTACACCTTC.

This sequence joins TRBV4-3 and TRBJ2-1; a weak D match, TRBD2 (5 bases). The CDR3 has 17 residues. Germline values: CDR1 LGHNA, CDR2 YSLEER. V was trimmed by 5 bases and J by 0 bases, leaving 17 bases between them. CDR3 sequence reads: CASSSRLGSSSYNEQFF. CDR3 in DNA: TGCGCCAGCAGCTCCAGGTTGGGGAGTTCCTCCTACAATGAGCAGTTCTTC.

The genes are TRBV27 and TRBJ2-6; the match to TRBD1 covers 9 bases. CDR1 MNHEY and CDR2 SMNVEV come from the germline V gene (reference sequence). The CDR3 is made up of 17 amino acids. Unmatched junction bases numbered 5, after V lost 5 bases and J lost 0 bases. CDR3 loop: CASSAGTGYSGANVLTF. CDR3 coding DNA: TGTGCCAGCAGTGCCGGGACAGGGTACTCTGGGGCCAACGTCCTGACTTTC.

The chain links TRBV10-1 to TRBJ2-3; tentative D call: TRBD2 (8 bases). Trimming removed 8 bases from V and 2 bases from J, with 23 bases in between. CDR1 is WNHNN, CDR2 SYGVQD, per germline (reference sequence). This CDR3 is built from 17 residues. The CDR3 spells CASQAGGSGVHTDTQYF. DNA of the CDR3: TGCGCCAGCCAAGCAGGGGGTAGCGGGGTACACACAGATACGCAGTATTTT.

The V gene is TRBV2, the J gene TRBJ2-5; 7 positions match TRBD1. The germline V gene has CDR1 SNHLY and CDR2 FYNNEI. There are 13 residues in the CDR3. The J segment lost 5 bases and the V segment lost 6 bases, leaving 6 bases of the junction unmatched. CDR3 sequence: CASSLNRGETQYF. In nucleotides, the CDR3 is TGTGCCAGCAGCTTGAACAGGGGTGAGACCCAGTACTTC.

This clone came up once. The chain uses TRBV11-1 and TRBJ1-2; the D gene is possibly TRBD1 (5 bases). The CDR3 runs 14 residues. Per germline, CDR1 SGHAT and CDR2 FQDESV (reference sequence). Trimming left V 1 base short and J 0 bases short, with 6 bases between. The CDR3 here is CASSLETANYGYTF. The CDR3 DNA follows: TGTGCCAGCAGCTTAGAGACAGCTAACTATGGCTACACCTTC.

The chain combines TRBV5-1 with TRBJ1-5; TRBD1 matches 7 bases. The CDR3 runs 15 residues. CDR1 and CDR2 from the germline V gene are SGHRS and YFSETQ. The V and J ends lost 5 bases and 0 bases, in that order; junction bases with no gene match: 5. In DNA, the CDR3 is TGCGCCAGCAGATGGGACAGCAATAGCAATCAGCCCCAGCATTTT. Encoded protein: CASRWDSNSNQPQHF.

V is TRBV7-7 and J is TRBJ2-1, with 8 bases fitting TRBD2. The CDR3 is 13 amino acids. V gave up 5 bases and J gave up 10 bases; unmatched junction bases: 7. Germline V lookup: CDR1 SSHAT, CDR2 FNYEAQ (reference sequence). The CDR3 protein is CASSISGNREQFF. In DNA form, the CDR3 reads TGTGCCAGCAGCATTAGCGGGAATCGGGAGCAGTTCTTC.

V is TRBV4-3 and J is TRBJ2-3; 10 bases line up with TRBD2. Germline CDR1 and CDR2: LGHNA and YSLEER. After removal of 4 bases from V and 6 bases from J, the junction contained 4 bases not matched to a gene. The CDR3 totals 14 residues. CDR3 loop: CASSPLAGEDTQYF. The CDR3 coding sequence is TGCGCCAGCAGCCCGCTAGCGGGGGAGGATACGCAGTATTTT.

The chain carries TRBV18 and TRBJ1-1; a weak D match, TRBD1 (5 bases). Per germline, CDR1 KGHSH and CDR2 LQKENI. This CDR3 is built from 15 residues. With 3 bases removed from V and 0 bases from J, the gap between germline ends came to 11 bases. CDR3 amino acids: CASSPEGRVNTEAFF. In DNA form, the CDR3 reads TGTGCCAGCTCACCGGAAGGCAGGGTGAACACTGAAGCTTTCTTT. Variable domain in full (rest from reference TRBV18 and TRBJ1-1): NAGVMQNPRHLVRRRGQEARLRCSPMKGHSHVYWYRQLPEEGLKFMVYLQKENIIDESGMPKERFSAEFPKEGPSILRIQQVVRGDSAAYFCASSPEGRVNTEAFFGQGTRLTVV.

The rearrangement joins TRBV19 to TRBJ2-7, with D possibly being TRBD1 (5 bases). Germline assignment: CDR1 LNHDA and CDR2 SQIVND (reference sequence). This CDR3 has 13 amino acids. The V end was cut by 2 bases, the J end by 6 bases, with 11 bases between. CDR3 region: CASSILGDGEQYF. CDR3 bases: TGTGCCAGTAGTATACTAGGGGATGGCGAGCAGTACTTC.

This sequence joins TRBV19 and TRBJ1-2; 7 bases are shared with TRBD1. Germline assignment: CDR1 LNHDA and CDR2 SQIVND (reference sequence). V trimming: 10 bases; J trimming: 4 bases; junction bases outside the gene matches: 12. The CDR3 runs to 14 residues. For the CDR3, the DNA is TGTGCCACCCAGGGGGGACGAGGGAGCTATGGCTACACCTTC. Translating gives CATQGGRGSYGYTF.

The V call is TRBV11-2, the J call TRBJ2-2; 8 bases fit TRBD2. Germline lookup yields CDR1 SGHAT and CDR2 FQNNGV. The trim removed 5 bases at V and 6 bases at J, leaving 11 bases unmatched. The CDR3 contains 16 residues. The CDR3 region has the DNA TGTGCCAGCAGCCTCCGGGGGGGCTGGTTCCCCGGGGAGCTGTTTTTT. It encodes CASSLRGGWFPGELFF.

The chain carries TRBV6-5 and TRBJ2-7; 8 nucleotides line up with TRBD2. V was clipped by 5 bases and J by 2 bases; unmatched bases: 5. In germline, CDR1 is MNHEY, CDR2 SVGAGI. The CDR3 extends over 14 amino acids. The CDR3 protein is CASSPTSGPYEQYF. In DNA, the CDR3 is TGTGCCAGCAGTCCAACTAGCGGACCCTACGAGCAGTACTTC.

Written as DNA, the CDR3 is TGTGCTTCGGGGAGACTAGCGGGGACCTCCGAAGAGACCCAGTACTTC. It encodes CASGRLAGTSEETQYF. The chain couples TRBV9 to TRBJ2-5; 11 nucleotides align to TRBD2. CDR1 is SGDLS and CDR2 is YYNGEE in the germline V gene. This CDR3 contains 16 residues.

This clone occurred a few times. This chain joins TRBV19 and TRBJ2-7, with 8 bases identical to TRBD2. CDR1 is LNHDA and CDR2 is SQIVND in the germline V gene (reference sequence). The CDR3 has 14 amino acids. V was pared by 6 bases and J by 2 bases, with 6 bases of the junction left unmatched. The DNA of the CDR3 is TGTGCCAGTAGGGCAAGCGGGGGCACCTACGAGCAGTACTTC. Its protein is CASRASGGTYEQYF.

The rearrangement links TRBV7-9 to TRBJ2-5, with TRBD2 matching over 9 bases. CDR3 length: 16 residues. Trimming removed 0 bases from V and 1 base from J; junction bases left unmatched: 3. Germline V gives CDR1 SEHNR, CDR2 FQNEAQ (reference sequence). In DNA, the CDR3 is TGTGCCAGCAGCTTAGCGGGCGGGGGGGCCCAAGAGACCCAGTACTTC. It encodes CASSLAGGGAQETQYF.

This sequence joins TRBV7-3 and TRBJ2-3; TRBD2 aligns across 8 bases. The CDR3 has 14 amino acids. Per the germline V gene, CDR1 is SGHTA and CDR2 is FQGTGA. Losses at the gene ends were 8 bases for V and 4 bases for J; bases not matched to a gene: 8. As DNA, the CDR3 is TGTGCCAGCTCGGGTGCGGGGGGCTCAGATACGCAGTATTTT. Its translation: CASSGAGGSDTQYF.

The rearrangement joins TRBV11-2 to TRBJ2-1; 8 bases map to TRBD2. The CDR3 loop spans 14 amino acids. Trimming cost V 5 bases and J 4 bases; bases outside gene matches: 4. Germline V lookup: CDR1 SGHAT, CDR2 FQNNGV. The CDR3 region is CASSKKRGYNEQFF. The CDR3 DNA is TGTGCCAGCAGCAAGAAGCGGGGGTACAATGAGCAGTTCTTC.